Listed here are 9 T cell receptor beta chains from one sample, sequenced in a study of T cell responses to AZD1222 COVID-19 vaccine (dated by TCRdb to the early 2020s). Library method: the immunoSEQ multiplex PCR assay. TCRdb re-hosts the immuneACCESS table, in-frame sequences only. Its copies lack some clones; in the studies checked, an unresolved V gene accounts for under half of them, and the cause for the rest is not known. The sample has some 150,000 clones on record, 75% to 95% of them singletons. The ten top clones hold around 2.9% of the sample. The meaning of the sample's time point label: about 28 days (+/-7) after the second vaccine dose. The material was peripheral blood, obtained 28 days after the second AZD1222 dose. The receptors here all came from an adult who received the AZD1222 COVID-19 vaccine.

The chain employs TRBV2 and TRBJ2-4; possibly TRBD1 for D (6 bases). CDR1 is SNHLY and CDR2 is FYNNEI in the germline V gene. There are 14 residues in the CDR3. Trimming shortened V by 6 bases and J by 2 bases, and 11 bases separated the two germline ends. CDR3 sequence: CASSPGHPKNIQYF. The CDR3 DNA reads TGTGCCAGCAGCCCGGGACACCCCAAAAACATTCAGTACTTC.

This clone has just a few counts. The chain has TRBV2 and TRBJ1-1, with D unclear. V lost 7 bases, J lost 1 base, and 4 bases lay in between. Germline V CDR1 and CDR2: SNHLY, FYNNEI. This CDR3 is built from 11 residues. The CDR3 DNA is TGTGCCAGCACTACGAACACTGAAGCTTTCTTT. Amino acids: CASTTNTEAFF.

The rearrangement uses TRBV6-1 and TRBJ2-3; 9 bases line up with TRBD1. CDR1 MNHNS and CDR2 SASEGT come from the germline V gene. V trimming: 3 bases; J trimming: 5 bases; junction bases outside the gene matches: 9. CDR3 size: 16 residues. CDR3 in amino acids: CASSEERTGAVDTQYF. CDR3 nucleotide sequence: TGTGCCAGCAGTGAGGAAAGGACAGGGGCGGTAGATACGCAGTATTTT.

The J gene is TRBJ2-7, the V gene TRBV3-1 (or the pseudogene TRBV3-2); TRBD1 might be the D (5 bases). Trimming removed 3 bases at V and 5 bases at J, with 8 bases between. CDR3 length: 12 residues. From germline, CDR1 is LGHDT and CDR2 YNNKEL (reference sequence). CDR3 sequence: CASSQQGNEQYF. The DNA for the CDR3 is TGTGCCAGCAGCCAGCAGGGAAACGAGCAGTACTTC.

CDR3 region: CASSLGGYGYTF. The CDR3 region has the DNA TGCGCCAGCAGCTTGGGTGGCTATGGCTACACCTTC. The gene calls are TRBV5-1 and TRBJ1-2, with D hard to call. CDR1 and CDR2 (germline): SGHRS, YFSETQ. This CDR3 region has 12 residues. The V and J ends lost 0 bases and 4 bases respectively, with 4 bases between them. Combining the CDR3 with reference TRBV5-1 and TRBJ1-2 gives the whole variable domain KAGVTQTPRYLIKTRGQQVTLSCSPISGHRSVSWYQQTPGQGLQFLFEYFSETQRNKGNFPGRFSGRQFSNSRSEMNVSTLELGDSALYLCASSLGGYGYTFGSGTRLTVV.

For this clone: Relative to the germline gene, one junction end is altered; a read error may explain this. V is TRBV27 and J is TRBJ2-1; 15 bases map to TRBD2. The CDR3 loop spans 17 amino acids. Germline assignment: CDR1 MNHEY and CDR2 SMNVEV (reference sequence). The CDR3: CASRFTPGLAGGNEQFF. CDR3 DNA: TGTGCCAGCCGTTTTACCCCGGGACTAGCGGGAGGAAATGAGCAGTTCTTC.

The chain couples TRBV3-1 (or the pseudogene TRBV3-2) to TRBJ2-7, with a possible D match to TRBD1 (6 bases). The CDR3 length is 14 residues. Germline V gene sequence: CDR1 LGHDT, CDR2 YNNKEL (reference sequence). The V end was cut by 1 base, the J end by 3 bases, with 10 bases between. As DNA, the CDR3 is TGTGCCAGCAGCCAAGCAGGACAGAACTACGAGCAGTACTTC. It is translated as CASSQAGQNYEQYF.

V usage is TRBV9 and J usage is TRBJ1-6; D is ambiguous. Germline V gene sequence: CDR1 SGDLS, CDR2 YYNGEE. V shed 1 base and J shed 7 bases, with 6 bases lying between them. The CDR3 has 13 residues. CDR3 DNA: TGTGCCAGCAGCGTATCCGGGAATTCACCCCTCCACTTT. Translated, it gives CASSVSGNSPLHF.

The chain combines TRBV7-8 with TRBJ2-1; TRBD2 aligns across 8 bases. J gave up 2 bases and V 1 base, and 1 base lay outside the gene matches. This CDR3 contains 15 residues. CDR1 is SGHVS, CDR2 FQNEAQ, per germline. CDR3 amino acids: CASSLVLAAYNEQFF. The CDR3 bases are TGTGCCAGCAGCTTAGTACTAGCGGCCTACAATGAGCAGTTCTTC.